The present entry profiles one T cell receptor (beta chain) with its context. This record comes from a study of patients and donors after allogeneic stem cell transplantation. TCRdb passed the RT-PCR reads through MiXCR, listing each CDR3 protein once. The sample shows a few hundred thousand distinct CDR3 sequences, 35% to 45% of them seen only once. Sample: blood, either unsorted or a sorted T cell fraction (not recorded which). This TCR came from a human donor who was either an allogeneic HSCT recipient or a stem cell or donor lymphocyte infusion donor (not recorded which). It is not recorded whose cells these are; they may come from a transplant donor.

CDR3 DNA: TGCGCCAGCAGCCAAGATTGGGCATTAGATCAGCCCCAGCATTTT. Translation gives CASSQDWALDQPQHF. The rearrangement uses TRBV4-1 and TRBJ1-5; D is unresolved. This CDR3 has 15 amino acids. V was cut by 0 bases and J by 5 bases, with 11 bases left in between. Germline V gene data show CDR1 as MGHRA and CDR2 as YSYEKL.